This T cell receptor beta chain was sequenced during a study of blood T cells in healthy people across ages. A second about 7 to 12 cycle PCR used barcoded and J-beta primers. The template-switch adaptor, which had 12 random nucleotides, put a tag on each cDNA molecule. In TCRdb, the 5' RACE reads were re-called with MiXCR into one record per CDR3 protein. This sample carries approximately 600,000 distinct CDR3 sequences, 58% of them seen once, and the ten largest clones take 35% to 40%. V gave up 4 bases and J gave up 5 bases, with 9 bases separating them. Per the germline V gene, CDR1 is DFQATT and CDR2 is SNEGSKA (reference sequence). CDR3 length: 12 residues. This clonotype appeared many times.

This chain links TRBV20-1 with TRBJ2-4, with a tentative D call TRBD1 (6 bases). This receptor was obtained from a man aged 60 to 75 in good health. The sample comprised blood. DNA for the CDR3: TGCAGTGCTATTACAGGGCAAAACATTCAGTACTTC. It encodes CSAITGQNIQYF.